A single sample gave rise to the 21 T cell receptor beta chains below, sequenced in a study of blood T cell repertoires in COVID-19. TCRdb keeps only in-frame clones here, not all; method: immunoSEQ multiplex PCR. This sample has around 390,000 clones, with about 86% found just once. Sequencing was performed on PBMCs or T cells enriched from blood (not recorded which). These receptors all stem from a woman between 45 and 65 years old who had recovered from COVID-19.

A few counts support this clone. CDR3 in amino acids: CASRPVGGTDTQYF. In DNA form, the CDR3 reads TGTGCCAGCAGGCCTGTCGGAGGCACAGATACGCAGTATTTT. The rearrangement links TRBV7-3 to TRBJ2-3; D not resolved. The CDR3 consists of 14 residues. Germline CDR1 SGHTA, CDR2 FQGTGA. V lost 6 bases and J 1 base, leaving 11 bases between the germline ends.

The V gene is TRBV7-9, the J gene TRBJ1-2, with D tentatively TRBD1 (5 bases). Per germline, CDR1 SEHNR and CDR2 FQNEAQ (reference sequence). This CDR3 is 19 amino acids long. Trimming left V 0 bases short and J 1 base short, with 21 bases between. In DNA form, the CDR3 reads TGTGCCAGCAGCTTAGCCCCCCAACTGGGGTGGGGCGATAACTATGGCTACACCTTC. Translated, it gives CASSLAPQLGWGDNYGYTF.

This clone has a single count. V usage is TRBV6-5 and J usage is TRBJ1-1, with 7 bases matching TRBD1. V shed 8 bases, J shed 6 bases, and the junction held 9 bases outside the gene matches. The germline CDR1 and CDR2 sequences are MNHEY and SVGAGI. The CDR3 is 13 residues long. CDR3 in amino acids: CASRETGASEAFF. The CDR3 nucleotides are TGTGCCAGCCGGGAAACAGGGGCGTCTGAAGCTTTCTTT.

The chain links TRBV7-9 to TRBJ1-1; D is perhaps TRBD1 (5 bases). The CDR3 is made up of 14 amino acids. The germline CDR1 and CDR2 sequences are SEHNR and FQNEAQ (reference sequence). With 7 bases removed from V and 6 bases from J, the gap between germline ends came to 18 bases. CDR3 sequence reads: CASTTQGRAAEAFF. DNA for the CDR3: TGTGCCAGCACCACTCAGGGAAGGGCCGCTGAAGCTTTCTTT.

V is TRBV7-9 and J is TRBJ2-7; 9 bases are a match to TRBD1. CDR1 and CDR2 from the germline V gene are SEHNR and FQNEAQ (reference sequence). CDR3 length: 14 residues. Losses at the gene ends were 4 bases for V and 3 bases for J; bases not matched to a gene: 4. The CDR3 protein is CASSSWTGVYEQYF. CDR3 in DNA: TGTGCCAGCAGCTCTTGGACAGGGGTCTACGAGCAGTACTTC.

This chain connects TRBV6-5 to TRBJ1-5; TRBD1 aligns across 8 bases. With 5 bases clipped from V and 2 bases from J, the junction kept 2 bases outside the gene matches. The CDR3 totals 14 residues. Germline V gene lookup returns CDR1 MNHEY and CDR2 SVGAGI. CDR3 in DNA: TGTGCCAGCAGTCCGGGACAGGGCAATCAGCCCCAGCATTTT. Residues: CASSPGQGNQPQHF.

The V call is TRBV7-2, the J call TRBJ2-3, with 8 bases that match TRBD2. This CDR3 has 14 amino acids. The trim removed 1 base at V and 5 bases at J, leaving 2 bases unmatched. Germline CDR1 and CDR2: SGHTA and FQGNSA. CDR3 DNA sequence: TGTGCCAGCAGCTTAGGGCTAGCGGGAGATACGCAGTATTTT. Translation: CASSLGLAGDTQYF. Full variable domain (missing parts from reference TRBV7-2 and TRBJ2-3): GAGVSQSPSNKVTEKGKDVELRCDPISGHTALYWYRQSLGQGLEFLIYFQGNSAPDKSGLPSDRFSAERTGGSVSTLTIQRTQQEDSAVYLCASSLGLAGDTQYFGPGTRLTVL.

V is TRBV3-1 (or the pseudogene TRBV3-2) and J is TRBJ1-2; D remains ambiguous. V was cut by 3 bases and J by 6 bases, with 14 bases left in between. CDR3 length: 14 residues. Germline V lookup: CDR1 LGHDT, CDR2 YNNKEL (reference sequence). The CDR3: CASSHINTPDGYTF. The CDR3 DNA follows: TGTGCCAGCAGCCACATCAACACCCCCGATGGCTACACCTTC.

The chain uses TRBV6-6 and TRBJ2-7; tentatively, D is TRBD2 (7 bases). This CDR3 spans 17 amino acids. Germline values: CDR1 MNHNY, CDR2 SVGAGI (reference sequence). Between the trimmed V and J ends, which lost 5 bases and 4 bases, there was a span of 24 bases. CDR3 in amino acids: CASSRHRGGASSYEQYF. The CDR3 DNA reads as TGTGCCAGCAGTCGGCACCGTGGGGGGGCTAGTTCTTACGAGCAGTACTTC.

This chain links TRBV5-5 with TRBJ2-2, with D uncertain. V was shortened by 1 base and J by 6 bases, with 4 bases between the two germline ends. Germline CDR1 reads SGHKS; CDR2 reads YYEKEE (reference sequence). The CDR3 runs to 12 residues. The CDR3, as DNA: TGTGCCAGCAGCTTGCTTCCCGGGGAGCTGTTTTTT. As protein: CASSLLPGELFF.

The chain carries TRBV20-1 and TRBJ1-5; a weak D match, TRBD1 (6 bases). The V gene's germline CDR1 is DFQATT and CDR2 SNEGSKA (reference sequence). V was shortened by 4 bases and J by 11 bases, with 24 bases between the two germline ends. CDR3 length equals 15 residues. DNA for the CDR3: TGCAGTGCTACTGACCACGAGACAGGTCGGTTGGCCCAGCATTTT. Translation: CSATDHETGRLAQHF.

The chain carries TRBV12-3 or TRBV12-4 and TRBJ1-2; tentatively, D is TRBD1 (6 bases). The CDR3 has 13 amino acids. V lost 6 bases and J lost 6, with 14 bases in between. The CDR3 here is CASSRPGVHGYTF. In DNA, the CDR3 is TGTGCCAGCAGCCGCCCAGGGGTGCATGGCTACACCTTC.

The rearrangement uses TRBV6-5 and TRBJ1-1; 10 nucleotides agree with TRBD1. In germline, CDR1 is MNHEY, CDR2 SVGAGI. After removal of 6 bases from V and 4 bases from J, the junction contained 2 bases not matched to a gene. The CDR3 loop spans 13 amino acids. This CDR3 reads CASRWTGGTEAFF. CDR3 nucleotides: TGTGCCAGCAGATGGACAGGGGGCACTGAAGCTTTCTTT.

The genes are TRBV7-2 and TRBJ2-3, with TRBD1 matching 11 bases. Germline loops: CDR1 SGHTA, CDR2 FQGNSA. CDR3 size: 15 residues. J gave up 4 bases and V 4 bases, and 4 bases lay outside the gene matches. CDR3 coding DNA: TGTGCCAGCAGCTCTGGACAGGGGGCAGCAGATACGCAGTATTTT. This sequence encodes CASSSGQGAADTQYF.

The genes are TRBV13 and TRBJ2-3; maybe TRBD1 (5 bases). The CDR3 loop spans 16 amino acids. CDR1 is PRHDT and CDR2 is FYEKMQ in the germline V gene (reference sequence). With 5 bases removed from V and 1 base from J, the gap between germline ends came to 16 bases. The CDR3 region is CASSKPSGYGTDTQYF. The CDR3 DNA sequence: TGTGCCAGCAGCAAACCCTCAGGGTACGGCACAGATACGCAGTATTTT.

The rearrangement joins TRBV6-5 to TRBJ2-5, with D possibly TRBD1 on 6 matching bases. From germline, CDR1 is MNHEY and CDR2 SVGAGI. The CDR3 runs 12 residues. V lost 6 bases to trimming and J lost 4 bases, with 9 bases between them. This CDR3 is CASRVTGETQYF. DNA of the CDR3: TGTGCCAGCAGGGTGACAGGAGAGACCCAGTACTTC.

The chain combines TRBV7-3 with TRBJ1-1; D ambiguous. The CDR3 length is 13 residues. From germline, CDR1 is SGHTA and CDR2 FQGTGA. Trimming took 3 bases from V and 6 from J, leaving 11 bases between them. The CDR3 here is CASSFLQDSEAFF. For the CDR3, the DNA is TGTGCCAGCAGCTTTTTGCAGGACTCTGAAGCTTTCTTT.

V and J are TRBV7-9 and TRBJ1-2, with unresolved D. The CDR3 is 16 amino acids. Trimming pared 5 bases from V and 4 bases from J, leaving 20 bases between. CDR1 and CDR2 (germline): SEHNR, FQNEAQ (reference sequence). Here the CDR3 reads CASSPSGFVPSYGYTF. CDR3 DNA: TGTGCCAGCAGCCCGTCGGGGTTCGTTCCCTCCTATGGCTACACCTTC. The whole variable domain, filled in from reference TRBV7-9 and TRBJ1-2, reads DTGVSQNPRHKITKRGQNVTFRCDPISEHNRLYWYRQTLGQGPEFLTYFQNEAQLEKSRLLSDRFSAERPKGSFSTLEIQRTEQGDSAMYLCASSPSGFVPSYGYTFGSGTRLTVV.

This sequence joins TRBV18 and TRBJ2-2; weak D call: TRBD1 (5 bases). The CDR3 runs to 15 residues. V gave up 4 bases and J gave up 6 bases, with 15 bases separating them. Per germline, CDR1 KGHSH and CDR2 LQKENI. In DNA form, the CDR3 reads TGTGCCAGCTCACAACCACAGAAGGGGTCCGGGGAGCTGTTTTTT. Its protein product is CASSQPQKGSGELFF.

This rearrangement joins TRBV7-2 to TRBJ2-7, with a weak D call TRBD2 (6 bases). This CDR3 spans 15 amino acids. V lost 5 bases, J lost 5 bases, and 19 bases lay in between. Germline CDR1 SGHTA, CDR2 FQGNSA. The CDR3 reads CASSRDWRGSNEQYF. The DNA for the CDR3 is TGTGCCAGCAGCCGCGATTGGCGGGGTAGCAACGAGCAGTACTTC. Complete variable domain (other parts from reference TRBV7-2 and TRBJ2-7): GAGVSQSPSNKVTEKGKDVELRCDPISGHTALYWYRQSLGQGLEFLIYFQGNSAPDKSGLPSDRFSAERTGGSVSTLTIQRTQQEDSAVYLCASSRDWRGSNEQYFGPGTRLTVT.

The chain links TRBV2 to TRBJ1-5, with 7 bases that match TRBD1. The CDR3 loop spans 15 amino acids. Germline V gives CDR1 SNHLY, CDR2 FYNNEI. V gave up 6 bases and J gave up 0 bases; unmatched junction bases: 5. The CDR3 coding sequence is TGTGCCAGCAGCGTCGACAGGGTTAGCAATCAGCCCCAGCATTTT. Translating gives CASSVDRVSNQPQHF.